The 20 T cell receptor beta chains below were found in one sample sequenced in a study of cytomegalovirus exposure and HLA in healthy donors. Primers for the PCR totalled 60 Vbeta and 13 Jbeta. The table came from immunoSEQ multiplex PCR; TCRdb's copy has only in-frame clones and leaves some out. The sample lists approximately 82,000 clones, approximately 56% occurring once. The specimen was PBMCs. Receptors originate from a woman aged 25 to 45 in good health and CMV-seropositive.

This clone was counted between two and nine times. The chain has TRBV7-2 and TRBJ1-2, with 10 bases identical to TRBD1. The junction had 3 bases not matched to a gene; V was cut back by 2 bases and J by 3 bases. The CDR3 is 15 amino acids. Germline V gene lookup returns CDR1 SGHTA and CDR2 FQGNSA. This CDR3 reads CASSLKTGGHYGYTF. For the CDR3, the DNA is TGTGCCAGCAGCTTAAAGACAGGGGGCCACTATGGCTACACCTTC.

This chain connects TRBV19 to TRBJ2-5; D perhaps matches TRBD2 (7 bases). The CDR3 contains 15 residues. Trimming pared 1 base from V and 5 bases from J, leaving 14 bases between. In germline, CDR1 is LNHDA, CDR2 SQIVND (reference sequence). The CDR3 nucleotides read TGTGCCAGTAGTATAGGGGGGGGGCGCTTGGAGACCCAGTACTTC. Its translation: CASSIGGGRLETQYF.

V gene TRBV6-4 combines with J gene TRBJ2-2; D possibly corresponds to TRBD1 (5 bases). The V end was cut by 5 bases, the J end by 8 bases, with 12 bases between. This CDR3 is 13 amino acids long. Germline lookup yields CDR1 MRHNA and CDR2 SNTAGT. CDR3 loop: CASSSQGSGELFF. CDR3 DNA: TGTGCCAGCAGTTCTCAGGGCTCGGGGGAGCTGTTTTTT.

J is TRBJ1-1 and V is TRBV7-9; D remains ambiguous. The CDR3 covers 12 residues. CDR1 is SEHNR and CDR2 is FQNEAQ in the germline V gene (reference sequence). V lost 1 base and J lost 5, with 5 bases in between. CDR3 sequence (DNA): TGTGCCAGCAGCTTAGGCGAAACTGAAGCTTTCTTT. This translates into CASSLGETEAFF.

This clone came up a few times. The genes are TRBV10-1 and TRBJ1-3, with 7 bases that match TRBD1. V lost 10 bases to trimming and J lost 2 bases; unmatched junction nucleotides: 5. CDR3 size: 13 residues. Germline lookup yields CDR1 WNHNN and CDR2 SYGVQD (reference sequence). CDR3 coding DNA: TGCGCCACCCCTGACAGGGCTGGAAACACCATATATTTT. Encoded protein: CATPDRAGNTIYF.

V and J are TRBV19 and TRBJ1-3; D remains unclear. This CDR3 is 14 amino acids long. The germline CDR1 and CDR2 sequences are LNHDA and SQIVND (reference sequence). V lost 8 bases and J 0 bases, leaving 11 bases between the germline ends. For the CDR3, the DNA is TGTGCCAGTCAACCGCTAAGCTCTGGAAACACCATATATTTT. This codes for CASQPLSSGNTIYF. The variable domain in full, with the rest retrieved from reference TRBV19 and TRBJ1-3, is DGGITQSPKYLFRKEGQNVTLSCEQNLNHDAMYWYRQDPGQGLRLIYYSQIVNDFQKGDIAEGYSVSREKKESFPLTVTSAQKNPTAFYLCASQPLSSGNTIYFGEGSWLTVV.

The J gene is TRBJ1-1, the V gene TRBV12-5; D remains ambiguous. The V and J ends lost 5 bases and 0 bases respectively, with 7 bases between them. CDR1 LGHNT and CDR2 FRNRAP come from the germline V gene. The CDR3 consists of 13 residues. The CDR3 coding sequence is TGTGCTAGTGGTCTGCAGGTGAACACTGAAGCTTTCTTT. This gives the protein CASGLQVNTEAFF.

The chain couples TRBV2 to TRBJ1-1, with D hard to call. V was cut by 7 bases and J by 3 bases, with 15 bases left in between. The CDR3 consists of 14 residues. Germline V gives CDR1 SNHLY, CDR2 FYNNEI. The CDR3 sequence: CASTLRRSDTEAFF. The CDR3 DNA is TGTGCCAGCACCCTCCGGCGGAGCGACACTGAAGCTTTCTTT.

CDR3 sequence reads: CASSQRGIDEQYF. The CDR3 DNA follows: TGTGCCAGCAGCCAGCGGGGGATCGACGAGCAGTACTTC. The chain carries TRBV6-6 and TRBJ2-5; 8 bases fit TRBD2. Near its end, the DNA agrees better with TRBJ2-7, so the J call may be wrong. The CDR3 consists of 13 residues. In germline, CDR1 is MNHNY, CDR2 SVGAGI (reference sequence).

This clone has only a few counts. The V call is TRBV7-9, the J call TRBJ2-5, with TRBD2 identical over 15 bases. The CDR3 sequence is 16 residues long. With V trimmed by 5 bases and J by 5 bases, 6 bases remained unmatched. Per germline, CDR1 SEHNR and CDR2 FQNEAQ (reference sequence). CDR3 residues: CASSLGLAGGRETQYF. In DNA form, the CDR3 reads TGTGCCAGCAGCCTCGGACTAGCGGGGGGGCGGGAGACCCAGTACTTC.

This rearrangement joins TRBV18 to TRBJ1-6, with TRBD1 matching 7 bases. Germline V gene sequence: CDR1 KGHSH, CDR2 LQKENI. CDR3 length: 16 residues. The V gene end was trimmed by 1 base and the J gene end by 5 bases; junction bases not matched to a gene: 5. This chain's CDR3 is CASSPQPGQHNSPLHF. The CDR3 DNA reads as TGTGCCAGCTCACCACAACCGGGACAGCATAATTCACCCCTCCACTTT.

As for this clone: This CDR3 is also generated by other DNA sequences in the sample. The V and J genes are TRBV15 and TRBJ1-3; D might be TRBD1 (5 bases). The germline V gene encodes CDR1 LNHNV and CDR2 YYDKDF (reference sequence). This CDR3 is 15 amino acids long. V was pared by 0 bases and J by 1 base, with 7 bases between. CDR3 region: CATSRDRASGNTIYF. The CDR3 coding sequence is TGTGCCACCAGCAGAGACAGGGCATCTGGAAACACCATATATTTT.

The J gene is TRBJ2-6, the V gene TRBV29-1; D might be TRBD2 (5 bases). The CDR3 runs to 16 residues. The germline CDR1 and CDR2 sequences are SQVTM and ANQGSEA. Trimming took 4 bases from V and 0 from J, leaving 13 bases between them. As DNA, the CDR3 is TGCAGCGTTGTGGACGGGGTCTTCTCTGGGGCCAACGTCCTGACTTTC. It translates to CSVVDGVFSGANVLTF.

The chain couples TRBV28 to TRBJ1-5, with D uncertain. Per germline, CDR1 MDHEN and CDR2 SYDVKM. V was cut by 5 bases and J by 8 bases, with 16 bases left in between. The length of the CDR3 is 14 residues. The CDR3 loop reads CASSTVKPEKPQHF. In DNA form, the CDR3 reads TGTGCCAGCAGTACCGTAAAGCCTGAGAAGCCCCAGCATTTT.

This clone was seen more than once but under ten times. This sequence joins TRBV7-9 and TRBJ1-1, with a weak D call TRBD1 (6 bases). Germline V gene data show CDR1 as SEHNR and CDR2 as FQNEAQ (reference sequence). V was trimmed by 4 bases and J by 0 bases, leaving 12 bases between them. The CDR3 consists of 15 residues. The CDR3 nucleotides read TGTGCCAGCAGCTACCGGGACAACATGAACACTGAAGCTTTCTTT. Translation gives CASSYRDNMNTEAFF.

Written as DNA, the CDR3 is TGCGCCAGCAGCCAAGACGGGACAGGGCTAGGGAACACTGAAGCTTTCTTT. Translated: CASSQDGTGLGNTEAFF. The chain uses TRBV4-3 and TRBJ1-1, with 9 bases aligning to TRBD1. The V and J ends lost 0 bases and 1 base, in that order; junction bases with no gene match: 6. Germline loops: CDR1 LGHNA, CDR2 YSLEER. The CDR3 runs to 17 residues.

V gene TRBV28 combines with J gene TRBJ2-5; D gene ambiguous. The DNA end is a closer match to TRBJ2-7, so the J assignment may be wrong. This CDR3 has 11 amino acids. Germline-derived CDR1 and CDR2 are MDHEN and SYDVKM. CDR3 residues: CASSYLNEQYF. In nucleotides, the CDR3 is TGTGCCAGCAGTTACTTAAACGAGCAGTACTTC.

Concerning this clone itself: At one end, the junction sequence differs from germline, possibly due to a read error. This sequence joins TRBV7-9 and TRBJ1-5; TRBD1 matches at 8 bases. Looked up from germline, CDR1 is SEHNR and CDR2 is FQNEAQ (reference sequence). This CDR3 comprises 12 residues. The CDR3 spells CSSSPETGVQHF. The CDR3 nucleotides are TGTTCCAGCAGCCCCGAGACAGGGGTCCAGCATTTT.

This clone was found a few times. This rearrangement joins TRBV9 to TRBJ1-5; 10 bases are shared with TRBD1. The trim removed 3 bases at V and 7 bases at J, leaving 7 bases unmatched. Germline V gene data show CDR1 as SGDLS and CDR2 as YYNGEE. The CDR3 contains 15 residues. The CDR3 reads CASSAGQGLWQPQHF. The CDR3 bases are TGTGCCAGCAGCGCGGGACAGGGGTTATGGCAGCCCCAGCATTTT.

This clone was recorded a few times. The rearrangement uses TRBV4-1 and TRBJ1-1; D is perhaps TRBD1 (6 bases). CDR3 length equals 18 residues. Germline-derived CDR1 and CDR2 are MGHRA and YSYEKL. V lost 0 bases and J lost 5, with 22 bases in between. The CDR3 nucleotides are TGCGCCAGCAGCCAAGATCTAGGGGCGAGGGGGTGGGAGACTGAAGCTTTCTTT. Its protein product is CASSQDLGARGWETEAFF.